The 32 T cell receptor beta chains below come from one sample, sequenced in a study of shared clonotypes between healthy human individuals. The assay was immunoSEQ multiplex PCR, and TCRdb's table has in-frame clones only and misses some. The table has roughly 530,000 clones, 90% to 96% seen once. Sequenced sample: naive CD4+ T cells sorted from blood. Described subset: CD45RA+ positively selected. The source of these receptors is a woman in her 30s in good health.

The gene calls are TRBV30 and TRBJ1-2, with 8 bases aligning to TRBD1. Germline-derived CDR1 and CDR2 are GTSNPN and SVGIG (reference sequence). V lost 4 bases and J lost 7; bases outside the gene matches: 8. CDR3 length: 13 residues. The CDR3 nucleotides are TGTGCCTGGACCTTAAACCAGGGGGCTGGCTACACCTTC. Protein product: CAWTLNQGAGYTF. The whole variable domain, filled in from reference TRBV30 and TRBJ1-2, reads SQTIHQWPATLVQPVGSPLSLECTVEGTSNPNLYWYRQAAGRGLQLLFYSVGIGQISSEVPQNLSASRPQDRQFILSSKKLLLSDSGFYLCAWTLNQGAGYTFGSGTRLTVV.

J is TRBJ1-3 and V is TRBV18; no definite D call. Per the germline V gene, CDR1 is KGHSH and CDR2 is LQKENI. V lost 5 bases and J 0 bases, leaving 11 bases between the germline ends. CDR3 size: 15 residues. The CDR3, as DNA: TGTGCCAGCTCAACGGCCCTACCCTCTGGAAACACCATATATTTT. This translates into CASSTALPSGNTIYF. Complete variable domain (other parts from reference TRBV18 and TRBJ1-3): NAGVMQNPRHLVRRRGQEARLRCSPMKGHSHVYWYRQLPEEGLKFMVYLQKENIIDESGMPKERFSAEFPKEGPSILRIQQVVRGDSAAYFCASSTALPSGNTIYFGEGSWLTVV.

The rearrangement links TRBV11-2 to TRBJ2-7, with 7 bases fitting TRBD2. This CDR3 has 16 amino acids. The germline CDR1 and CDR2 sequences are SGHAT and FQNNGV. V gave up 0 bases and J gave up 2 bases; unmatched junction bases: 7. The CDR3 sequence: CASSLDLTGGAYEQYF. CDR3 coding DNA: TGTGCCAGCAGCTTAGATCTGACGGGAGGAGCCTACGAGCAGTACTTC.

This clone was observed once. V gene TRBV6-5 combines with J gene TRBJ1-2, with 8 bases identical to TRBD1. The CDR3 totals 13 residues. The J segment lost 7 bases and the V segment lost 6 bases, leaving 7 bases of the junction unmatched. Germline lookup yields CDR1 MNHEY and CDR2 SVGAGI. CDR3 nucleotide sequence: TGTGCCAGCAGCAATGACAGGGGTCGTGGCTACACCTTC. Encoded protein: CASSNDRGRGYTF.

The chain combines TRBV2 with TRBJ2-1, with 9 bases identical to TRBD2. CDR3 size: 16 residues. Germline lookup yields CDR1 SNHLY and CDR2 FYNNEI. Trimming at V came to 4 bases and at J to 7 bases, leaving 11 bases not matched to a gene. CDR3 amino acids: CASSGLAGTTENEQFF. CDR3 DNA sequence: TGTGCCAGCAGTGGTCTAGCGGGAACCACCGAGAATGAGCAGTTCTTC.

The chain links TRBV6-1 to TRBJ2-5; the D gene could be TRBD1 or TRBD2 (5 bases each). Trimming cost V 5 bases and J 4 bases, with 11 bases left between them. The length of the CDR3 is 13 residues. Germline lookup yields CDR1 MNHNS and CDR2 SASEGT. CDR3 sequence (DNA): TGTGCCAGCAGTAGAGGGACCGGAGAGACCCAGTACTTC. This sequence encodes CASSRGTGETQYF.

The chain joins TRBV28 to TRBJ1-3; TRBD1 agrees at 7 bases. There are 14 residues in the CDR3. Germline CDR1 is MDHEN and CDR2 is SYDVKM. With 6 bases clipped from V and 3 bases from J, the junction kept 5 bases outside the gene matches. As DNA, the CDR3 is TGTGCCAGCAGCTATGGGACAGTTGGAAACACCATATATTTT. It is translated as CASSYGTVGNTIYF.

Only one count was recorded for this clone. This rearrangement joins TRBV7-6 to TRBJ1-4; D call uncertain. The CDR3 totals 13 residues. Germline CDR1 and CDR2: SGHVS and FNYEAQ. With 1 base removed from V and 8 bases from J, the gap between germline ends came to 8 bases. CDR3 in DNA: TGTGCCAGCAGCTTAGGCAGAGACGAAAAACTGTTTTTT. Translating it yields CASSLGRDEKLFF.

The chain links TRBV28 to TRBJ1-3, with D unclear. Germline V CDR1 and CDR2: MDHEN, SYDVKM. V lost 6 bases to trimming and J lost 4 bases, with 10 bases between them. The CDR3 loop spans 13 amino acids. The CDR3 loop is CASSPPGGNTIYF. CDR3 nucleotides: TGTGCCAGCAGCCCACCTGGGGGAAACACCATATATTTT.

The DNA of the CDR3 is TGTGCCAGCTCACCAGAGGAGGACTATGGCTACACCTTC. Amino acid sequence: CASSPEEDYGYTF. The V call is TRBV18, the J call TRBJ1-2; no clear D. The CDR3 sequence is 13 residues long. The V gene lost 2 bases and the J gene lost 3 bases, with 7 bases spanning the gap. Germline loops: CDR1 KGHSH, CDR2 LQKENI. Supplemented by reference TRBV18 and TRBJ1-2, the full variable domain reads NAGVMQNPRHLVRRRGQEARLRCSPMKGHSHVYWYRQLPEEGLKFMVYLQKENIIDESGMPKERFSAEFPKEGPSILRIQQVVRGDSAAYFCASSPEEDYGYTFGSGTRLTVV.

The J gene is TRBJ1-4, the V gene TRBV18; 7 nucleotides match TRBD1. With 3 bases clipped from V and 8 bases from J, the junction kept 18 bases outside the gene matches. Germline CDR1 KGHSH, CDR2 LQKENI. The CDR3 extends over 18 amino acids. The CDR3 DNA reads TGTGCCAGCTCACCGAACCGGGACAGTCGGCCCCAAGGGGAAAAACTGTTTTTT. Protein product: CASSPNRDSRPQGEKLFF.

Of note for this clone: At the DNA level, this CDR3 is encoded by other sequences in the same sample as well. The rearrangement uses TRBV28 and TRBJ1-2; D is uncertain. Trimming took 5 bases from V and 4 from J, leaving 5 bases between them. Germline V lookup: CDR1 MDHEN, CDR2 SYDVKM. The CDR3 is 11 amino acids. The CDR3 DNA is TGTGCCAGCAGTCCCGGCTATGGCTACACCTTC. Translating it yields CASSPGYGYTF.

V usage is TRBV9 and J usage is TRBJ2-3; D is undetermined. Trimming left V 0 bases short and J 2 bases short, with 7 bases between. The CDR3 is made up of 14 amino acids. Germline V gives CDR1 SGDLS, CDR2 YYNGEE. In DNA form, the CDR3 reads TGTGCCAGCAGCGTAGGGATAAACACAGATACGCAGTATTTT. This sequence encodes CASSVGINTDTQYF.

The sample holds one count of this clone. V usage is TRBV11-2 and J usage is TRBJ2-7, with a weak D call TRBD1 (6 bases). The CDR3 extends over 13 amino acids. The ends were cut back, 5 bases at V and 1 base at J, with 9 bases in the middle. Germline V gene lookup returns CDR1 SGHAT and CDR2 FQNNGV. Written as DNA, the CDR3 is TGTGCCAGCAGCCACACAGGGTCCTACGAGCAGTACTTC. Its translation: CASSHTGSYEQYF.

The V and J genes are TRBV18 and TRBJ1-1, with TRBD1 matching 12 bases. This CDR3 is built from 15 residues. In germline, CDR1 is KGHSH, CDR2 LQKENI. Trimming at V came to 5 bases and at J to 1 base, leaving 2 bases not matched to a gene. CDR3 in DNA: TGTGCCAGCTCAAAGGGACAGGGGGCGAACACTGAAGCTTTCTTT. Translated, it gives CASSKGQGANTEAFF.

V and J are TRBV2 and TRBJ2-7, with TRBD2 matching over 9 bases. The CDR3 extends over 15 amino acids. V shed 1 base, J shed 3 bases, and the junction held 4 bases outside the gene matches. Germline-derived CDR1 and CDR2 are SNHLY and FYNNEI. The CDR3 bases are TGTGCCAGCAGTGAAGACGGACTAGCGAACTACGAGCAGTACTTC. Amino acid sequence: CASSEDGLANYEQYF.

The J gene is TRBJ2-1, the V gene TRBV7-9; 12 nucleotides agree with TRBD2. The CDR3 spans 15 residues. Germline lookup yields CDR1 SEHNR and CDR2 FQNEAQ (reference sequence). V lost 5 bases, J lost 7 bases, and 6 bases stayed unmatched. The CDR3 spells CASSPTSGRSNEQFF. The CDR3 bases are TGTGCCAGCAGCCCAACTAGCGGGAGGTCGAATGAGCAGTTCTTC.

The sample holds one count of this clone. The chain uses TRBV28 and TRBJ2-5, with 8 nucleotides matching TRBD1. The J call could be wrong; TRBJ2-7 is a better fit for the DNA end. Germline V lookup: CDR1 MDHEN, CDR2 SYDVKM. This CDR3 contains 16 residues. The CDR3 nucleotides read TGTGCCAGCAGAGCCGGGACAGGACCTTCAAGATTCGAGCAGTACTTC. Translation gives CASRAGTGPSRFEQYF.

The chain carries TRBV7-8 and TRBJ1-1, with 7 bases identical to TRBD1. The CDR3 length is 15 residues. V lost 1 base and J lost 0; bases outside the gene matches: 2. CDR1 is SGHVS, CDR2 FQNEAQ, per germline. The CDR3: CASSLETGLNTEAFF. CDR3 in DNA: TGTGCCAGCAGCTTAGAGACAGGGTTGAACACTGAAGCTTTCTTT.

CDR3 nucleotide sequence: TGTGCCAGCAGCAGGGCCGCCGCTCAAGAGACCCAGTACTTC. It is translated as CASSRAAAQETQYF. This chain connects TRBV7-1 to TRBJ2-5; unclear D gene. Being an ORF, TRBV7-1 has a function that is uncertain. V lost 5 bases and J lost 2, with 12 bases in between. The CDR3 extends over 14 amino acids.

This rearrangement joins TRBV14 to TRBJ2-3; D is possibly TRBD2 (6 bases). The CDR3 length is 16 residues. Germline V gene data show CDR1 as SGHDN and CDR2 as FVKESK. The V gene lost 0 bases and the J gene lost 4 bases, with 14 bases spanning the gap. CDR3 loop: CASSQDGGSPADTQYF. CDR3 in DNA: TGTGCCAGCAGCCAAGATGGGGGGTCTCCCGCAGATACGCAGTATTTT. Supplemented by reference TRBV14 and TRBJ2-3, the full variable domain reads EAGVTQFPSHSVIEKGQTVTLRCDPISGHDNLYWYRRVMGKEIKFLLHFVKESKQDESGMPNNRFLAERTGGTYSTLKVQPAELEDSGVYFCASSQDGGSPADTQYFGPGTRLTVL.

In this sample, this clone turned up once. The V call is TRBV7-9, the J call TRBJ1-2; D gene unclear. V lost 2 bases and J lost 5, with 0 bases in between. The CDR3 length is 10 residues. Per germline, CDR1 SEHNR and CDR2 FQNEAQ (reference sequence). The CDR3 DNA follows: TGTGCCAGCAGCTTATATGGCTACACCTTC. The encoded protein is CASSLYGYTF.

The count of this clone is one. V is TRBV6-5 and J is TRBJ1-5, with 8 positions matching TRBD1. Germline V lookup: CDR1 MNHEY, CDR2 SVGAGI. The CDR3 length is 15 residues. J was trimmed by 2 bases and V by 6 bases; bases with no gene match: 6. The CDR3 bases are TGTGCCAGCAGACCAACAGGGGGTGGCAATCAGCCCCAGCATTTT. Amino acids: CASRPTGGGNQPQHF.

This CDR3 reads CASSLSRPGPQFF. The CDR3 DNA reads as TGTGCCAGCAGTTTGTCCCGACCGGGACCCCAGTTCTTC. The genes are TRBV28 and TRBJ2-1; either TRBD1 or TRBD2 may fit D (5 bases each). CDR1 is MDHEN, CDR2 SYDVKM, per germline. The length of the CDR3 is 13 residues. Deletions cut 3 bases from V and 13 bases from J, with 16 bases between.

V gene TRBV5-1 combines with J gene TRBJ2-3; D gene unclear. Germline V CDR1 and CDR2: SGHRS, YFSETQ. CDR3 length: 11 residues. Trimming removed 3 bases from V and 5 bases from J, with 4 bases in between. The CDR3: CASSWGDTQYF. The CDR3 DNA reads as TGCGCCAGCAGCTGGGGAGATACGCAGTATTTT. Together with reference TRBV5-1 and TRBJ2-3, the CDR3 gives the full variable domain: KAGVTQTPRYLIKTRGQQVTLSCSPISGHRSVSWYQQTPGQGLQFLFEYFSETQRNKGNFPGRFSGRQFSNSRSEMNVSTLELGDSALYLCASSWGDTQYFGPGTRLTVL.

The rearrangement links TRBV5-1 to TRBJ2-3; TRBD2 is a possible D gene (5 bases). Trimming removed 2 bases at V and 4 bases at J, with 11 bases between. The CDR3 spans 14 residues. Germline CDR1 SGHRS, CDR2 YFSETQ. The CDR3 region is CASSFSVIPDTQYF. The DNA for the CDR3 is TGCGCCAGCAGCTTTAGCGTGATCCCAGATACGCAGTATTTT.

CDR3 in DNA: TGTGCCAGCAAGGGGGAATCCACTAGCAATCAGCCCCAGCATTTT. It specifies CASKGESTSNQPQHF. This chain connects TRBV2 to TRBJ1-5; possibly TRBD1 for D (6 bases). V lost 7 bases and J 0 bases, leaving 13 bases between the germline ends. CDR1 is SNHLY and CDR2 is FYNNEI in the germline V gene. The CDR3 loop spans 15 amino acids. The full variable domain, completed using reference TRBV2 and TRBJ1-5, is EPEVTQTPSHQVTQMGQEVILRCVPISNHLYFYWYRQILGQKVEFLVSFYNNEISEKSEIFDDQFSVERPDGSNFTLKIRSTKLEDSAMYFCASKGESTSNQPQHFGDGTRLSIL.

V usage is TRBV4-2 and J usage is TRBJ1-2, with no clear D. The CDR3 is 14 amino acids. Germline assignment: CDR1 LGHNA and CDR2 YNFKEQ. Trimming pared 5 bases from V and 3 bases from J, leaving 13 bases between. In DNA, the CDR3 is TGTGCCAGCAGCTTGGAGGACGGATACTATGGCTACACCTTC. Amino acid sequence: CASSLEDGYYGYTF.

The chain uses TRBV10-3 and TRBJ2-7; D is ambiguous. Germline CDR1 is ENHRY and CDR2 is SYGVKD. V was cut by 3 bases and J by 5 bases, with 11 bases left in between. CDR3 size: 13 residues. CDR3 loop: CAISDFGIDEQYF. The CDR3 region has the DNA TGTGCCATCAGTGACTTCGGTATCGACGAGCAGTACTTC.

This chain joins TRBV7-7 and TRBJ2-5, with unresolved D. Germline CDR1 is SSHAT and CDR2 is FNYEAQ (reference sequence). V dropped 1 base and J dropped 2 bases, with 5 bases sitting between them. This CDR3 is 13 amino acids long. The chain's CDR3 is CASSLVLQETQYF. The CDR3 DNA is TGTGCCAGCAGCTTAGTACTACAAGAGACCCAGTACTTC. Supplemented by reference TRBV7-7 and TRBJ2-5, the full variable domain reads GAGVSQSPRYKVTKRGQDVTLRCDPISSHATLYWYQQALGQGPEFLTYFNYEAQPDKSGLPSDRFSAERPEGSISTLTIQRTEQRDSAMYRCASSLVLQETQYFGPGTRLLVL.

The gene calls are TRBV28 and TRBJ2-7; 8 positions agree with TRBD1. The CDR3 is 15 residues long. Germline trimming cut 6 bases from V and 5 bases from J; bases unmatched to any gene: 12. Germline V gives CDR1 MDHEN, CDR2 SYDVKM. This CDR3 is CASSVPGTGRHEQYF. CDR3 DNA: TGTGCCAGCAGCGTGCCCGGGACAGGACGCCACGAGCAGTACTTC.

The rearrangement links TRBV29-1 to TRBJ2-3, with 10 bases identical to TRBD2. The CDR3 length is 16 residues. Trimming took 3 bases from V and 1 from J; bases not matched to a gene: 7. Germline loops: CDR1 SQVTM, CDR2 ANQGSEA. For the CDR3, the DNA is TGCAGCGTTGATGACGGGACTAGCGCCGGCACAGATACGCAGTATTTT. This gives the protein CSVDDGTSAGTDTQYF.